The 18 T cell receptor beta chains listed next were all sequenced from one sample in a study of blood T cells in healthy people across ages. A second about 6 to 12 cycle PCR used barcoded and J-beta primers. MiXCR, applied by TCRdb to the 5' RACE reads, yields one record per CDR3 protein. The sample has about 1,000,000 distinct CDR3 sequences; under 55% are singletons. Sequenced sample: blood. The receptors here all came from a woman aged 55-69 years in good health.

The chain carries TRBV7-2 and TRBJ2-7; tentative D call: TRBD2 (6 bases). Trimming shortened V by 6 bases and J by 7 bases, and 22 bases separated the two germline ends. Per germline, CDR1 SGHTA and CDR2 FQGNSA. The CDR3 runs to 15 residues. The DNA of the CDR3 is TGTGCCAGCAGTCTCCAAAACGTAGCGGACAATGAGCAGTACTTC. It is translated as CASSLQNVADNEQYF. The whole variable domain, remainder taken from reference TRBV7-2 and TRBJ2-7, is GAGVSQSPSNKVTEKGKDVELRCDPISGHTALYWYRQSLGQGLEFLIYFQGNSAPDKSGLPSDRFSAERTGGSVSTLTIQRTQQEDSAVYLCASSLQNVADNEQYFGPGTRLTVT.

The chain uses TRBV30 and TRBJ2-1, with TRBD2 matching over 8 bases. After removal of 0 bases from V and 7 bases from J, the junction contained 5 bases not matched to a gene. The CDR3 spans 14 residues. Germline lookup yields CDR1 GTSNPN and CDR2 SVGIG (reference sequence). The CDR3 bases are TGTGCCTGGAGTGTAACGGGAGGGCTGAATGAGCAGTTCTTC. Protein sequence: CAWSVTGGLNEQFF.

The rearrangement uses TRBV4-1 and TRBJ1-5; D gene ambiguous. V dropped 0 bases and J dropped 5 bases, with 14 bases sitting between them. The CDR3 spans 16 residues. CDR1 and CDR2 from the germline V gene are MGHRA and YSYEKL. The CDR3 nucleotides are TGCGCCAGCAGCCAAGATTCTCGCCCCTCGCATCAGCCCCAGCATTTT. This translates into CASSQDSRPSHQPQHF.

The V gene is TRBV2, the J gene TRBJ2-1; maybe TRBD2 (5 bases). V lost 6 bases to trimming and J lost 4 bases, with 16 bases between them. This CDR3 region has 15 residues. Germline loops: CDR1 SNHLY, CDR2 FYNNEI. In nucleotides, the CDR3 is TGTGCCAGCAGGGCCTTTGCTAGCAGTTACAATGAGCAGTTCTTC. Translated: CASRAFASSYNEQFF.

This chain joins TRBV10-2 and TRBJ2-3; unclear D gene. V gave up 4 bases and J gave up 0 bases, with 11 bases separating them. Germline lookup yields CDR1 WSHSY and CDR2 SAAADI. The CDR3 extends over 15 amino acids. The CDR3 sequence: CASSVRATSTDTQYF. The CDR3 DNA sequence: TGCGCCAGCAGTGTCAGAGCTACTAGCACAGATACGCAGTATTTT.

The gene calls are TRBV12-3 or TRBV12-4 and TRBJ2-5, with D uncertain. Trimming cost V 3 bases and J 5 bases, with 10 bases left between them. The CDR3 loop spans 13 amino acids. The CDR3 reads CASSFTLMETQYF. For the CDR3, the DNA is TGTGCCAGCAGTTTCACACTAATGGAGACCCAGTACTTC.

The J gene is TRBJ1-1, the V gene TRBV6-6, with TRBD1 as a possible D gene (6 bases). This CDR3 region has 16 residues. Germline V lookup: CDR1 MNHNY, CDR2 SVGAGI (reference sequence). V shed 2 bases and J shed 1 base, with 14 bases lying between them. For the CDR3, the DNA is TGTGCCAGCAGTTACCTTCCTACAGGGCCGAACACTGAAGCTTTCTTT. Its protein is CASSYLPTGPNTEAFF.

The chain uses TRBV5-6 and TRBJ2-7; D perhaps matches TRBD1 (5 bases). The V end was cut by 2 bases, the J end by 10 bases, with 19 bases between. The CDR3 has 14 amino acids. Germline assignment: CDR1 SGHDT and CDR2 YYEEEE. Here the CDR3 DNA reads TGTGCCAGCAGCTTATGGACACGGCCGGCAACTCAGTACTTC. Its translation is CASSLWTRPATQYF. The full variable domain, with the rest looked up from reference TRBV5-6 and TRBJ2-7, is DAGVTQSPTHLIKTRGQQVTLRCSPKSGHDTVSWYQQALGQGPQFIFQYYEEEERQRGNFPDRFSGHQFPNYSSELNVNALLLGDSALYLCASSLWTRPATQYFGPGTRLTVT.

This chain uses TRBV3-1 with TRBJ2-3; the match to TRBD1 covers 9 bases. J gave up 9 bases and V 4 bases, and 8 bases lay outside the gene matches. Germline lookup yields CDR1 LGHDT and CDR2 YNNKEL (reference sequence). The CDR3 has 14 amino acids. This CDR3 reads CASSRNLQGATQYF. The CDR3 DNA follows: TGTGCCAGCAGCCGAAACCTACAGGGGGCGACGCAGTATTTT.

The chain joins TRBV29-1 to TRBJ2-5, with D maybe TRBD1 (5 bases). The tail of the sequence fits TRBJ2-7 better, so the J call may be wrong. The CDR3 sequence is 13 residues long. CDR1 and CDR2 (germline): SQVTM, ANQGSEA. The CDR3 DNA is TGCAGCGTCGCTCAGGGTTTGAGTTACGAGCAGTACTTC. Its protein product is CSVAQGLSYEQYF.

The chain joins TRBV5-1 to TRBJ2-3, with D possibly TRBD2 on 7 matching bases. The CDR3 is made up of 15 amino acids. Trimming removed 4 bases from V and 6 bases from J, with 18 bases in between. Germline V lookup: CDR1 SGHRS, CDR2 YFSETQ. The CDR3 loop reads CASSPQGGGLDTQYF. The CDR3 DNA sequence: TGCGCCAGCAGCCCCCAAGGGGGGGGTCTCGATACGCAGTATTTT.

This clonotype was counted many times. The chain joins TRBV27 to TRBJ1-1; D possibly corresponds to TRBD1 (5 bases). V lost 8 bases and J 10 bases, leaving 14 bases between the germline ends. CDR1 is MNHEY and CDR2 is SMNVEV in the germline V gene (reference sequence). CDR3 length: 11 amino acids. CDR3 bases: TGTGCCAGCGGAGAGGGGTTTAGAGCTTTCTTT. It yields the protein CASGEGFRAFF.

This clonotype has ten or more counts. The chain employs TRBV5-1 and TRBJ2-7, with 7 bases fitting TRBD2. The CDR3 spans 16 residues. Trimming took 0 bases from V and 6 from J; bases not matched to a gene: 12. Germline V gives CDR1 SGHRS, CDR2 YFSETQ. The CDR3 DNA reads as TGCGCCAGCAGCTTGGAGGAGGGTGGCGGGAGCCTCGAGCAGTACTTC. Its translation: CASSLEEGGGSLEQYF.

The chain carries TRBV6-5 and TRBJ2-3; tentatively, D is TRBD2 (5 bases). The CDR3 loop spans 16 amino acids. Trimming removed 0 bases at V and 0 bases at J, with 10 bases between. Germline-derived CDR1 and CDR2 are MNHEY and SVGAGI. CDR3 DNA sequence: TGTGCCAGCAGTTACTCGCCAGCGGTCAGCACAGATACGCAGTATTTT. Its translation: CASSYSPAVSTDTQYF.

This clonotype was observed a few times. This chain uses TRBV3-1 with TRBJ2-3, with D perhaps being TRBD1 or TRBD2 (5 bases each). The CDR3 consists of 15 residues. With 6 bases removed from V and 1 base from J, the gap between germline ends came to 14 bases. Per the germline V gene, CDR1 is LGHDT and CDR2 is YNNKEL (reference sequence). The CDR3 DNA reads TGTGCCAGCAGGGACACTAGGAAACGCACAGATACGCAGTATTTT. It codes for CASRDTRKRTDTQYF.

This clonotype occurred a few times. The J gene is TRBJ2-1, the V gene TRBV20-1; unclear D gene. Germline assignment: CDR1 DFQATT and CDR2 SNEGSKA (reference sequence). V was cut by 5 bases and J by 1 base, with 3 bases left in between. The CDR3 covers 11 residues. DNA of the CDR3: TGCAGTGCTTCGTCCTACAATGAGCAGTTCTTC. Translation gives CSASSYNEQFF.

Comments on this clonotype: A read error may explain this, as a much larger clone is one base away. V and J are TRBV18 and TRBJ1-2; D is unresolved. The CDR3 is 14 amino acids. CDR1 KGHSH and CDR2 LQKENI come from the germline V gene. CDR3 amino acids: CASSPGNLMYDYTF. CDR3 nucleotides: TGTGCCAGCTCGCCCGGGAACTTAATGTATGACTACACCTTC.

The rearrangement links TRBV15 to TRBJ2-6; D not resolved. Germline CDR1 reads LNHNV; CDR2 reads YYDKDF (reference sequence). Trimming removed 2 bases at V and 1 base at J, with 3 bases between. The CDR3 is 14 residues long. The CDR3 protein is CATSRISGANVLTF. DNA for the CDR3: TGTGCCACCAGCAGAATTTCTGGGGCCAACGTCCTGACTTTC. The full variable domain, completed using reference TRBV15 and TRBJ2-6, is DAMVIQNPRYQVTQFGKPVTLSCSQTLNHNVMYWYQQKSSQAPKLLFHYYDKDFNNEADTPDNFQSRRPNTSFCFLDIRSPGLGDTAMYLCATSRISGANVLTFGAGSRLTVL.